This TCR beta chain was observed in a study of tumor-infiltrating lymphocytes in primary liver carcinoma. Study summary: Roughly 3.5 to 7.5 million productive TCRbeta reads were obtained per sample, with similar numbers across tissue types.

The table lists this clonotype with a few counts. As yet, its antigen is unknown. A much larger clone is a single base away; this may be a read error. Study-wide findings and caveats: Lesser overlap characterized tumor-adjacent and tumor-blood pairs relative to tumor region pairs. Owing to bulk unsorted samples, no comparison was made between CD4+ and CD8+ repertoires.

Unsorted whole blood served as the source of blood RNA, and germline DNA was extracted as well. HBV chronically infected the treatment-naive patients. The CDR3 runs to 12 residues. TCR beta cDNA was prepared out of about 510 ng total RNA by means of a constant-region primer. Investigators got TCR beta libraries out of three nested multiplex PCR rounds, done with slightly modified ARM-PCR. It was with TRBV1-TRBV30 forward primers and a C-beta reverse primer that the first two PCR rounds were run, at roughly 11 cycles each. TCRdb analysed the multiplex PCR reads with MiXCR anew, one entry per CDR3 protein. In the table there are 310,000 or so distinct CDR3 sequences, 45% to 70% of which are singletons.

J is TRBJ2-7 and V is TRBV12-3 or TRBV12-4; D call uncertain. Sequenced: peripheral blood. The origin of this receptor is a woman between 25 and 40 years old with primary liver carcinoma and hepatitis B virus infection. In nucleotides, the CDR3 is TGTGCCAGCGCCCCGAGCACCTACGGGCAGTACTTC. Protein sequence: CASAPSTYGQYF.